The entry below describes one T cell receptor (beta chain). No antigen is known for it. No much larger clone is present one base from it, and per-base qualities are unavailable. This entry belongs to a study of cytomegalovirus exposure and HLA in healthy donors (TCRdb year 2017). Regarding the complete study: The 500 to 800 repertoires of the first cohort and the 95 to 150 validation repertoires were produced on the same platform, according to a later analysis. The study aimed to test whether signatures of past pathogen exposure could be identified by cataloging public T cell receptors. In addition to the first cohort of 500 to 850 subjects, a separate validation cohort of over 90 different subjects was used. To predict cytomegalovirus infection status, the study brought together high-throughput TCR immunosequencing, statistical association of individual TCRs with disease status, and machine learning.

Donors formed part of the validation cohort, which comprised about 120 subjects and was distinct from the first cohort of several hundred subjects. Its CDR3 holds 15 amino acids, cysteine through phenylalanine. Left in the record is the CDR3 DNA by itself, 45 bases read in frame from the first base. V gives up 1 base and J gives up 2 bases, and the segment between their germline ends measures 9 bases. Looking up the germline V gene yields CDR1 LGHNA and CDR2 YNFKEQ. Library construction relied on the immunoSEQ multiplex PCR assay. The authors processed their data as follows. A statistical classification framework was developed to diagnose cytomegalovirus status using the catalog of TCR beta chain sequences. The table was pulled from immuneACCESS by TCRdb, which kept in-frame rearrangements only. Such tables lose some clones; where checked, under half of the loss comes from unresolved V genes, and the rest has no known cause. V and J calls and clone size come straight from that table; D and trimming were deduced from the DNA. Recorded for this sample are about 73,000 clones; around nine tenths of them occurred a single time. The ten largest clones represent 3.5% to 4% of the sample.

The study at large found these results: A later analysis lacked HLA typing for the validation cohort, so it scored co-occurrence in that cohort across all 110 or so repertoires. The authors suggested that the approach could potentially be extended to other disease states and immunological phenotypes. In both the original and validation cohorts, the classifier was reported to diagnose cytomegalovirus status with high specificity and sensitivity. A later analysis found that TCRs clustered in the first cohort also tended to co-occur in the roughly 120 validation repertoires, with 94% of cluster scores above 0. A few of the identified cytomegalovirus-associated TCR beta chains were confirmed in vitro to be specific for cytomegalovirus antigens. The study listed 150 to 200 TCR beta chains as associated with cytomegalovirus. Most TCR sequences were observed very rarely across donors, whereas some public TCRs were present in many individuals.

This sequence was found in a woman younger than 35 in good health and CMV-seropositive. The receptor chain draws on TRBV4-2 and TRBJ1-3; there is no confident call for the D gene. The sample comprised PBMCs. The CDR3 here reads CASSQGEAPGNTIYF. The DNA reads as follows: TGTGCCAGCAGCCAAGGAGAGGCTCCTGGAAACACCATATATTTT.